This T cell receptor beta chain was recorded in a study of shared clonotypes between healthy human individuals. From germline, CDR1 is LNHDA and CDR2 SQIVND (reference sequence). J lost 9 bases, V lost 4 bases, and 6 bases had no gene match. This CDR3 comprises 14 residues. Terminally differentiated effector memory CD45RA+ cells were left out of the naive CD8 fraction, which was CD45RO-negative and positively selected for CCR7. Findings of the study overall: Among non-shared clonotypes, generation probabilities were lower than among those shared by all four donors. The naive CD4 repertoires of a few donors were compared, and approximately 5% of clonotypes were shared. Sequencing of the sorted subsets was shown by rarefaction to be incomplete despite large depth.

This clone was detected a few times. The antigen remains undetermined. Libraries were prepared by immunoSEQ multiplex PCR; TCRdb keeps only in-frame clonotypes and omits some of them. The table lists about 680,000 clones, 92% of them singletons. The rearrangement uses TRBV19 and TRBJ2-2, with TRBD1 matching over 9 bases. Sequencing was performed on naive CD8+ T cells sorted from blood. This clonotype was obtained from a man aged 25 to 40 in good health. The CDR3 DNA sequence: TGTGCCAGTAGTACGTGGACAGGGGTGAGGGAGCTGTTTTTT. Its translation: CASSTWTGVRELFF. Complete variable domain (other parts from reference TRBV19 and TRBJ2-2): DGGITQSPKYLFRKEGQNVTLSCEQNLNHDAMYWYRQDPGQGLRLIYYSQIVNDFQKGDIAEGYSVSREKKESFPLTVTSAQKNPTAFYLCASSTWTGVRELFFGEGSRLTVL.